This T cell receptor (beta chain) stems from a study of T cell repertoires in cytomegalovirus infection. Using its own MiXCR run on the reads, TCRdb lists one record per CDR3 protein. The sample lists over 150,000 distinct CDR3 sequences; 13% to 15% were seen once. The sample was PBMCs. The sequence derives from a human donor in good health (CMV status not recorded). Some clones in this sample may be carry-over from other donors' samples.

This chain's CDR3 is CASGIGHSYNEQFF. The DNA for the CDR3 is TGTGCCAGTGGAATAGGGCACTCCTACAATGAGCAGTTCTTC. The chain has TRBV27 and TRBJ2-1; D is unclear. Trimming removed 9 bases from V and 0 bases from J, with 12 bases in between. Germline-derived CDR1 and CDR2 are MNHEY and SMNVEV (reference sequence). The CDR3 spans 14 residues.